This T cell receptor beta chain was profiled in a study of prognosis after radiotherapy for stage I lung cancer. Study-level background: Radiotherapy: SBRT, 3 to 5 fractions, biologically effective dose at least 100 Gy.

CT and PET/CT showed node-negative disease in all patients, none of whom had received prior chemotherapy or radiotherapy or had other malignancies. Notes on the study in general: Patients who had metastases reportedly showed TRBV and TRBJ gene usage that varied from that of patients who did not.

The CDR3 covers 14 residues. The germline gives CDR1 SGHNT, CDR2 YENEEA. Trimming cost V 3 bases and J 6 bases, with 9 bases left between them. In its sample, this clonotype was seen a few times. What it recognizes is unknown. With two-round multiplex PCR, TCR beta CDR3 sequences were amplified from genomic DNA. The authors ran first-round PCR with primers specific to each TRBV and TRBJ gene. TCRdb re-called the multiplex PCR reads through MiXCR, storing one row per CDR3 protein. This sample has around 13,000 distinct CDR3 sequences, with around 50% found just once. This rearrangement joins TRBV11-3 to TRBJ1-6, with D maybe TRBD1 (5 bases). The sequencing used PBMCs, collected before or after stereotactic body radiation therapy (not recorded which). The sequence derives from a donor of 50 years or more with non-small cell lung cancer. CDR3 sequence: CASSFGAANSPLHF. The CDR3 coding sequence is TGTGCCAGCAGCTTCGGGGCCGCTAATTCACCCCTCCACTTT.